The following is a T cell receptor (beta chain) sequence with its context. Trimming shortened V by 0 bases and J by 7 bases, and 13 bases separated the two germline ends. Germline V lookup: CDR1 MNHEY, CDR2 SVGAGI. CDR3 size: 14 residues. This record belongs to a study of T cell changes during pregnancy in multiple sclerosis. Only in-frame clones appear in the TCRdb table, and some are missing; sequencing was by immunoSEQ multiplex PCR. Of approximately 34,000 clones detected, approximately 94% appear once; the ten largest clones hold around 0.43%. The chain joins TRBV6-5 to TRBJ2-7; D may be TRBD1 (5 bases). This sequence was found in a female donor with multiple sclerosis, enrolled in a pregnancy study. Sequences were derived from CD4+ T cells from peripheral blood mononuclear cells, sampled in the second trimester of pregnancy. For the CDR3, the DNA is TGTGCCAGCAGTTACTCGGGCAGGGTGGGTGAGCAGTACTTC. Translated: CASSYSGRVGEQYF.